This is a list of T cell receptor beta chains from one sample in a study of early T cells in non-severe SARS-CoV-2 infection. TCRdb reprocessed the 5' RACE reads with MiXCR, giving one entry per CDR3 protein. The sample lists just over 80,000 distinct CDR3 sequences; approximately 13% were seen once. Sequenced sample: whole blood. These receptors were collected from an adult who was a healthcare worker with PCR-confirmed SARS-CoV-2 infection or an uninfected control (not recorded which). Each CDR3 is given with its conserved first and last residue. Each record gives: J gene, clone size, V gene, D gene, CDR3 DNA, CDR3 protein. A D gene is named only where the DNA matches it firmly. Clone sizes are given selectively: once, few, many, or a class where the clone is expanded.

J: TRBJ2-5
size: many
V: TRBV10-3
D: TRBD2
DNA: TGTGCCATCAGCGGAGCGGGGGAAGAGACCCAGTACTTC
CDR3: CAISGAGEETQYF

J: TRBJ2-3
size: NA
V: TRBV29-1
D: TRBD2
DNA: TGCAGCGGGACTAGCGAGGCGACAGATACGCAGTATTTT
CDR3: CSGTSEATDTQYF

J: TRBJ2-3
size: few
V: TRBV7-3
D: TRBD2
DNA: TGTGCCAGCAGTTGGACTAGCGGGCCCACAGATACGCAGTATTTT
CDR3: CASSWTSGPTDTQYF

J: TRBJ2-3
size: NA
V: TRBV20-1
D: TRBD2
DNA: TGCAGTGCTAGGATTAGCGGGGGGACCACAGATACGCAGTATTTT
CDR3: CSARISGGTTDTQYF

J: TRBJ2-7
size: many
V: TRBV6-6
D: NA
DNA: TGTGCCAGCAGTTACTCGCGGACAGCCCGAGTCTCCTACGAGCAGTACTTC
CDR3: CASSYSRTARVSYEQYF

J: TRBJ2-3
size: NA
V: TRBV5-1
D: TRBD2
DNA: TGCGCCAGCAGCCCACAAGCGGGGGCCACCACAGATACGCAGTATTTT
CDR3: CASSPQAGATTDTQYF

J: TRBJ2-2
size: many
V: TRBV12-3/TRBV12-4
D: NA
DNA: TGTGCCAGCAGTTTACGGGGGGAGCTGTTTTTT
CDR3: CASSLRGELFF

J: TRBJ2-5
size: many
V: TRBV7-2
D: NA
DNA: TGTGCCAGCAGCTTAGTGGTCGGGGACCAAGAGACCCAGTACTTC
CDR3: CASSLVVGDQETQYF

J: TRBJ1-1
size: many
V: TRBV30
D: NA
DNA: TGTGCCTGGGGAACCCAACGAACTGAAGCTTTCTTT
CDR3: CAWGTQRTEAFF

J: TRBJ2-7
size: NA
V: TRBV30
D: NA
DNA: TGTGCCTGGAGAAGACAGGGAGGTAACGGGCAGTACTTC
CDR3: CAWRRQGGNGQYF